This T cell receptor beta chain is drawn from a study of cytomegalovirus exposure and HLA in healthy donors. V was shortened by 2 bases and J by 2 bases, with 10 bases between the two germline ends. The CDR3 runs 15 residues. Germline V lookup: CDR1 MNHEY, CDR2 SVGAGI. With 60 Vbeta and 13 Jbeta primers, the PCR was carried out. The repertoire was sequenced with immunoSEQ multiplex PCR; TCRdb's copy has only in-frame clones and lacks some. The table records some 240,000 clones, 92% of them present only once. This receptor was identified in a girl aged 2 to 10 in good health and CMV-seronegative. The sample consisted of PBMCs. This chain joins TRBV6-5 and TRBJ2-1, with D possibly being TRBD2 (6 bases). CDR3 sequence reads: CASSYTEGPYNEQFF. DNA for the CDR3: TGTGCCAGCAGTTACACGGAGGGGCCCTACAATGAGCAGTTCTTC.